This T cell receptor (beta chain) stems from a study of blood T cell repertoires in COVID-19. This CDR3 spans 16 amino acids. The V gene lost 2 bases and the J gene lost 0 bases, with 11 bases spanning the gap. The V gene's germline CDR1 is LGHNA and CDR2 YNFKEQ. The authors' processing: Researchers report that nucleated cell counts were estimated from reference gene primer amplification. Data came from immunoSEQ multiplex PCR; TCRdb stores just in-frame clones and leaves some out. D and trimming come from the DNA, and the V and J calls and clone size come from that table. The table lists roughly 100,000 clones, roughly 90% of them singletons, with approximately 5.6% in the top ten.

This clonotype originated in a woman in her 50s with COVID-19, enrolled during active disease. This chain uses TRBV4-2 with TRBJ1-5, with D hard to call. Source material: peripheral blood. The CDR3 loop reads CASSQRADYSNQPQHF. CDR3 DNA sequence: TGTGCCAGCAGCCAAAGAGCGGATTATAGCAATCAGCCCCAGCATTTT.